Described below is a single TCR beta chain sequence and its context. The data were obtained in a study of blood T cell repertoires in COVID-19. Methods used by the authors: Reference gene primer amplification gave nucleated cell count estimates. Clones were read by immunoSEQ multiplex PCR, and TCRdb kept only the in-frame ones, dropping some. V, J and clone size are taken as reported in that table, and D and trimming were inferred from the DNA itself. The repertoire has 50,000 to 85,000 clones, around 82% of them found once; the top ten carry under 7%. J gave up 1 base and V 2 bases, and 2 bases lay outside the gene matches. Germline loops: CDR1 MNHNY, CDR2 SVGAGI (reference sequence). The length of the CDR3 is 15 residues.

This chain connects TRBV6-6 to TRBJ2-1, with 7 bases identical to TRBD2. The receptor's source is a man aged 60 to 75 with acute or convalescent COVID-19. Sample: peripheral blood. In nucleotides, the CDR3 is TGTGCCAGCAGTTACGCGGGGGAATCCTACAATGAGCAGTTCTTC. This codes for CASSYAGESYNEQFF.